This T cell receptor beta chain stems from a study of blood T cell repertoires in COVID-19. The repertoire was sequenced with immunoSEQ multiplex PCR; TCRdb's copy has only in-frame clones and lacks some. Among about 86,000 clones listed, roughly four fifths were seen once. Sample: peripheral blood. The clonotype originates from a woman aged 80 or over with acute or convalescent COVID-19.

Here the CDR3 DNA reads TGTGCCAGCAGTGCTGACGGGGCGGGAGCCCCTGGGGCCAACGTCCTGACTTTC. Protein product: CASSADGAGAPGANVLTF. The J gene is TRBJ2-6, the V gene TRBV6-1, with 7 positions matching TRBD2. The germline V gene encodes CDR1 MNHNS and CDR2 SASEGT. V gave up 4 bases and J gave up 2 bases; unmatched junction bases: 11. This CDR3 is built from 18 residues.